This T cell receptor beta chain stems from a study of blood T cells in healthy people across ages. Study at large: Roughly one uniquely barcoded beta molecule per two T cells was captured.

Comment on this clonotype: Its antigen is unidentified.

Alongside a J-beta primer mix, a sample-barcoded 5' primer served in a second PCR lasting roughly 6 to 12 cycles. TCRdb recomputed calls from the 5' RACE reads with MiXCR, one row per CDR3 protein. The sample gives about 930,000 distinct CDR3 sequences, almost 30% of which show up once; roughly 10% is in the top ten. General study results and limits: Donors of long life had a larger count of naive CD4+ cells and greater diversity than aged donors.

This CDR3 has 13 amino acids. V gave up 3 bases and J gave up 10 bases; unmatched junction bases: 9. CDR1 is DFQATT and CDR2 is SNEGSKA in the germline V gene (reference sequence). The data also belong to a second study, concerning T cells of mothers and their children. That source reports: Once extracted, all RNA went into cDNA synthesis at 1.5 ug per 15 ul. Related mother-child pairs shared slightly more overlap than unrelated pairs, but the difference was non-significant.

The receptor was derived from a woman between 40 and 55 years old in good health. Sequencing was performed on blood. The chain joins TRBV20-1 to TRBJ2-7, with 10 nucleotides matching TRBD2. The chain's CDR3 is CSARGELAGAQYF. The CDR3 DNA is TGCAGTGCTAGGGGTGAGCTAGCGGGGGCCCAGTACTTC.